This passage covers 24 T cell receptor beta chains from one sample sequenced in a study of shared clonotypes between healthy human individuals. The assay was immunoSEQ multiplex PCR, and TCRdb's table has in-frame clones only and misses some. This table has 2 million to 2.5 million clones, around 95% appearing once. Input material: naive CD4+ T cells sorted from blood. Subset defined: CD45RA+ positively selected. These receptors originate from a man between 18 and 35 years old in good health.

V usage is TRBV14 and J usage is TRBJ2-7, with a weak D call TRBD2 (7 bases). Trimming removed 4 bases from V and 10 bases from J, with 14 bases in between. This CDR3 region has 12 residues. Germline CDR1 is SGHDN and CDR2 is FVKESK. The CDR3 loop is CASSRSGGLQYF. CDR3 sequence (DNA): TGTGCCAGCAGCCGCTCGGGGGGCCTCCAGTACTTC.

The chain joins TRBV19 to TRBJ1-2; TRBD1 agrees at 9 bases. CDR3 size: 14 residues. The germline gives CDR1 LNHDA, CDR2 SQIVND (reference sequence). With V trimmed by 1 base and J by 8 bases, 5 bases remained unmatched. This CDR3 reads CASSIGGTGSGYTF. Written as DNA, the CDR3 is TGTGCCAGTAGTATAGGTGGGACAGGGAGCGGCTACACCTTC. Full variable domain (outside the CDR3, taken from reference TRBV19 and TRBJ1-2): DGGITQSPKYLFRKEGQNVTLSCEQNLNHDAMYWYRQDPGQGLRLIYYSQIVNDFQKGDIAEGYSVSREKKESFPLTVTSAQKNPTAFYLCASSIGGTGSGYTFGSGTRLTVV.

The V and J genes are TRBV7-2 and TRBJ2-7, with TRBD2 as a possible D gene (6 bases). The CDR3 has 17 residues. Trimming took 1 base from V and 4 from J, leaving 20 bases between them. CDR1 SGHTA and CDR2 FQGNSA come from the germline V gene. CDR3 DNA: TGTGCCAGCAGCTTAGGGCCCGGGACTCTAACGGATTACGAGCAGTACTTC. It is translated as CASSLGPGTLTDYEQYF.

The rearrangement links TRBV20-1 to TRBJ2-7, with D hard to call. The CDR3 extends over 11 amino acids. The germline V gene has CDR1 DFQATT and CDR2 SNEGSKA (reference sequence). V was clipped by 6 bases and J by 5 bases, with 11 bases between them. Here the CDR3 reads CSANGVDEQYF. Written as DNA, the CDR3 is TGCAGTGCCAATGGGGTCGACGAGCAGTACTTC.

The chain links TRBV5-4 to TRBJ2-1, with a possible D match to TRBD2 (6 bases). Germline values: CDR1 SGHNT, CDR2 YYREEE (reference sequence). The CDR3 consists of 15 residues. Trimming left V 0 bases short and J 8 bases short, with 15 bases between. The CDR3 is CASSLEARGGYEQFF. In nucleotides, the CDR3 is TGTGCCAGCAGCTTGGAAGCTAGAGGAGGGTATGAGCAGTTCTTC.

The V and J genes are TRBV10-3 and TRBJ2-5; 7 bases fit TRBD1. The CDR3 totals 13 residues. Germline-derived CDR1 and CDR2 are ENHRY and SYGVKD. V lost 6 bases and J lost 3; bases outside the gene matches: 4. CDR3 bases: TGTGCCATCAGCGACAGGGTGGAAGAGACCCAGTACTTC. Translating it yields CAISDRVEETQYF.

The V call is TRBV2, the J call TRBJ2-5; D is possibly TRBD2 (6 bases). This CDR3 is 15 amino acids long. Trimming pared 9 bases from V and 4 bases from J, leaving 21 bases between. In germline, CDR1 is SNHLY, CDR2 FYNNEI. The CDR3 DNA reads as TGTGCCAGTCTTGCCGGGACTGGATTAGGAGAGACCCAGTACTTC. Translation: CASLAGTGLGETQYF.

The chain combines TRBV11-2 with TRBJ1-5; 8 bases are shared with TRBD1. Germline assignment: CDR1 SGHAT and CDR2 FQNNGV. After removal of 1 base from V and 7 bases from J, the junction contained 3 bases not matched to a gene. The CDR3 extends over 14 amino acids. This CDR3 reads CASSLATGGQPQHF. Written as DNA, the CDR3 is TGTGCCAGCAGCTTAGCCACAGGGGGACAGCCCCAGCATTTT.

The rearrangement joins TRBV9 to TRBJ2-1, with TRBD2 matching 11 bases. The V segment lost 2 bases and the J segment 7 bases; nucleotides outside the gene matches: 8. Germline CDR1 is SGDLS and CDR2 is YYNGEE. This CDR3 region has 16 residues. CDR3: CASSVRYSGGANEQFF. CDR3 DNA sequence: TGTGCCAGCAGCGTCCGCTATAGCGGGGGGGCGAATGAGCAGTTCTTC.

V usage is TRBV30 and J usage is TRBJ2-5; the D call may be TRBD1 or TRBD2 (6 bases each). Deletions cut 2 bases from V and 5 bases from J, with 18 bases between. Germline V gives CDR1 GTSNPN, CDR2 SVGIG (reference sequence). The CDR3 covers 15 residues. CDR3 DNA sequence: TGTGCCTGGAGTAAGGGGGGACGCATTTTCGAGACCCAGTACTTC. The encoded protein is CAWSKGGRIFETQYF.

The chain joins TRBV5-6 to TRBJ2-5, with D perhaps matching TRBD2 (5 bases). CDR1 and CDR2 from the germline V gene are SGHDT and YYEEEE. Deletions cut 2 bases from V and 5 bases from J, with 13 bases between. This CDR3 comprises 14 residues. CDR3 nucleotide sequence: TGTGCCAGCAGCTTCCGAGCCGGGGTGGAGACCCAGTACTTC. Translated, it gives CASSFRAGVETQYF.

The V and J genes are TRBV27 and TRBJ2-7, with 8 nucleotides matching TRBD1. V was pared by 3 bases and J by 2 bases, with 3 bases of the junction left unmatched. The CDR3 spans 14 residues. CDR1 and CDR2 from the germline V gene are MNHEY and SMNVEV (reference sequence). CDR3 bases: TGTGCCAGCAGTTTTGTGACAGGGGCCTACGAGCAGTACTTC. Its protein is CASSFVTGAYEQYF.

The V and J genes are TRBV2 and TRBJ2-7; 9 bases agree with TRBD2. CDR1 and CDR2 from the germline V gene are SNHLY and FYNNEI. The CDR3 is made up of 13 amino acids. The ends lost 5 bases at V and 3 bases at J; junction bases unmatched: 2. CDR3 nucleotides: TGTGCCAGCAGTAGCGGGAGGTACTACGAGCAGTACTTC. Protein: CASSSGRYYEQYF. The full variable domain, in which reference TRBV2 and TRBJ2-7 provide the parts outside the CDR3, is EPEVTQTPSHQVTQMGQEVILRCVPISNHLYFYWYRQILGQKVEFLVSFYNNEISEKSEIFDDQFSVERPDGSNFTLKIRSTKLEDSAMYFCASSSGRYYEQYFGPGTRLTVT.

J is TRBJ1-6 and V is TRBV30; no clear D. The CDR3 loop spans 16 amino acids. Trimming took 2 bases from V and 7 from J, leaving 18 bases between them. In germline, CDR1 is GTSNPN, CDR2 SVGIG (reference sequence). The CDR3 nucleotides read TGTGCCTGGAGTCTATACTCCGGCAGTCGCAATTCACCCCTCCACTTT. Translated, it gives CAWSLYSGSRNSPLHF.

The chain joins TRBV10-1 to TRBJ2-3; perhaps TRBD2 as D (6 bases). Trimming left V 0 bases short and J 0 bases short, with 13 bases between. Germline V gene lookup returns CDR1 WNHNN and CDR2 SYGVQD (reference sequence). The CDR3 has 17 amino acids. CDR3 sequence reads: CASSESSASASTDTQYF. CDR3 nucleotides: TGCGCCAGCAGTGAGTCGTCGGCTAGCGCCAGCACAGATACGCAGTATTTT.

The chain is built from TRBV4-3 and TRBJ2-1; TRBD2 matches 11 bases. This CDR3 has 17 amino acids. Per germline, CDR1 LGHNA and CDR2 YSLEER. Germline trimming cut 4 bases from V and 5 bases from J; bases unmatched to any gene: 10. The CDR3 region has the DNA TGCGCCAGCAGCCGTATGTGGACTAGCGGGTCCAACAATGAGCAGTTCTTC. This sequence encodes CASSRMWTSGSNNEQFF.

For the CDR3, the DNA is TGTGCCTGGAGTGACAGGGGTCCCTATGGCTACACCTTC. Amino acids: CAWSDRGPYGYTF. This chain joins TRBV30 and TRBJ1-2; 7 bases line up with TRBD1. CDR1 is GTSNPN and CDR2 is SVGIG in the germline V gene (reference sequence). The CDR3 sequence is 13 residues long. V was clipped by 1 base and J by 4 bases; unmatched bases: 3.

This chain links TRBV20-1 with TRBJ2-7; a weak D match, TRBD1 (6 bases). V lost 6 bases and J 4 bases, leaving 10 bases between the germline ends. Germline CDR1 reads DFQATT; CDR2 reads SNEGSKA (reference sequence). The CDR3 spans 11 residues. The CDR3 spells CSATGQYEQYF. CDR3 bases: TGCAGTGCCACTGGACAGTACGAGCAGTACTTC.

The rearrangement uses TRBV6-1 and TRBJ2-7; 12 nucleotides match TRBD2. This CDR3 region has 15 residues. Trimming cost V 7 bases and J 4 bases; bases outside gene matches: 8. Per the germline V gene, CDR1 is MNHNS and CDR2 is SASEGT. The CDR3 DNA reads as TGTGCCAGCACGCAAGGACTAGCGGGGTCATACGAGCAGTACTTC. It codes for CASTQGLAGSYEQYF.

CDR3 protein: CASSSPSGGLYNEQFF. CDR3 nucleotides: TGTGCCAGCAGTTCCCCTAGCGGGGGCCTTTACAATGAGCAGTTCTTC. V gene TRBV28 combines with J gene TRBJ2-1; TRBD2 matches at 10 bases. This CDR3 comprises 16 residues. The V and J ends lost 4 bases and 4 bases, in that order; junction bases with no gene match: 7. Germline CDR1 MDHEN, CDR2 SYDVKM.

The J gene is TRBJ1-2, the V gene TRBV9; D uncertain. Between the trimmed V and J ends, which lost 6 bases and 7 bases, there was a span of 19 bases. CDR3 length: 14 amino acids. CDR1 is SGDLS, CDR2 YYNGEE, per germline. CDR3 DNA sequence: TGTGCCAGCACTAGGCAGCCCTCTATGTCTGGCTACACCTTC. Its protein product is CASTRQPSMSGYTF.

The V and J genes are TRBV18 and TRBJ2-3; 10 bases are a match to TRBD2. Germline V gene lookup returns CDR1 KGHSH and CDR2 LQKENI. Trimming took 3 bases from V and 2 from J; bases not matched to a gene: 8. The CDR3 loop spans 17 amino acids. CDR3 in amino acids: CASSPSTSGSYTDTQYF. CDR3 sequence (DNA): TGTGCCAGCTCACCTTCGACTAGCGGGTCCTACACAGATACGCAGTATTTT.

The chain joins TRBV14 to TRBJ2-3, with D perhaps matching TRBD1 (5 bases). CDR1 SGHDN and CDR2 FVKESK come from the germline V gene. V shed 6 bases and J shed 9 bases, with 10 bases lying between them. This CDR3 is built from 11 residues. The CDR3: CASRGALTQYF. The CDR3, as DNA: TGTGCCAGCAGAGGGGCTCTAACGCAGTATTTT.

In DNA, the CDR3 is TGCAGCGTTGAAGGGTTAGCGGGACGGACCGGGGAGCTGTTTTTT. It yields the protein CSVEGLAGRTGELFF. The V and J genes are TRBV29-1 and TRBJ2-2, with 8 bases fitting TRBD2. V trimming: 1 base; J trimming: 5 bases; junction bases outside the gene matches: 6. Germline values: CDR1 SQVTM, CDR2 ANQGSEA. The CDR3 consists of 15 residues.